The 24 T cell receptor beta chains in this list originate from one sample, sequenced in a study of shared clonotypes between healthy human individuals (dated by TCRdb to 2018 to 2021). Libraries were prepared through the immunoSEQ multiplex PCR assay. TCRdb provides this immuneACCESS table in a form limited to in-frame rearrangements. Some clones are lacking; in checked studies, under half of them reflect an unresolved V gene, and why the rest are absent is not known. Within this sample are some 2 million clones, with 85% to 95% of them counted one time only. The biggest ten clones account for 0.1% to 0.15% of the sample. Source material: naive CD4+ T cells sorted from blood. The sample's cell subset or site label is to be understood as: CD45RA+ positively selected. Receptor source: a man aged 18 to 29 in good health.

The rearrangement joins TRBV6-5 to TRBJ1-1; D possibly corresponds to TRBD1 (5 bases). The V and J ends lost 6 bases and 1 base respectively, with 15 bases between them. This CDR3 region has 15 residues. Germline V gene sequence: CDR1 MNHEY, CDR2 SVGAGI. The CDR3 here is CASSRQSLGNTEAFF. CDR3 sequence (DNA): TGTGCCAGCAGCCGACAGTCATTAGGGAACACTGAAGCTTTCTTT.

The V gene is TRBV18, the J gene TRBJ1-1; 7 positions match TRBD1. Per germline, CDR1 KGHSH and CDR2 LQKENI. J was trimmed by 4 bases and V by 4 bases; bases with no gene match: 3. The CDR3 contains 13 residues. The CDR3 is CASSQGAVTEAFF. CDR3 sequence (DNA): TGTGCCAGCTCACAGGGGGCAGTCACTGAAGCTTTCTTT.

The chain couples TRBV6-1 to TRBJ1-6, with 7 bases that match TRBD1. CDR3 length: 13 residues. V lost 2 bases, J lost 8 bases, and 0 bases stayed unmatched. In germline, CDR1 is MNHNS, CDR2 SASEGT. CDR3 nucleotide sequence: TGTGCCAGCAGTGAACAGGGGGATTCACCCCTCCACTTT. It codes for CASSEQGDSPLHF.

This CDR3 is CASSWGTQPQHF. The CDR3 DNA sequence: TGTGCCAGCAGTTGGGGAACGCAGCCCCAGCATTTT. The rearrangement links TRBV28 to TRBJ1-5; D gene unclear. This CDR3 spans 12 amino acids. Deletions cut 4 bases from V and 7 bases from J, with 8 bases between. Germline CDR1 and CDR2: MDHEN and SYDVKM.

As to this clone: Other nucleotide sequences from this sample produce the same CDR3. This chain connects TRBV5-1 to TRBJ2-7, with 8 bases identical to TRBD2. CDR1 is SGHRS and CDR2 is YFSETQ in the germline V gene. The CDR3 is made up of 12 amino acids. The V segment lost 2 bases and the J segment 5 bases; nucleotides outside the gene matches: 0. CDR3 in amino acids: CASSLAGDEQYF. DNA for the CDR3: TGCGCCAGCAGCTTAGCGGGAGACGAGCAGTACTTC.

This chain joins TRBV7-2 and TRBJ2-7; 9 bases line up with TRBD1. Per germline, CDR1 SGHTA and CDR2 FQGNSA. The CDR3 has 12 amino acids. V was clipped by 9 bases and J by 1 base; unmatched bases: 1. The CDR3 spells CASGTGSYEQYF. The CDR3 nucleotides read TGTGCCAGTGGGACAGGGTCCTACGAGCAGTACTTC.

This chain joins TRBV4-1 and TRBJ2-2; the D is unclear. The CDR3 covers 14 residues. The germline V gene encodes CDR1 MGHRA and CDR2 YSYEKL. Deletions cut 1 base from V and 4 bases from J, with 7 bases between. Here the CDR3 DNA reads TGCGCCAGCAGCCAAGGGGCGCGCACCGGGGAGCTGTTTTTT. Translating gives CASSQGARTGELFF.

This chain uses TRBV28 with TRBJ2-7; tentative D call: TRBD1 (6 bases). The V gene lost 6 bases and the J gene lost 6 bases, with 15 bases spanning the gap. Per the germline V gene, CDR1 is MDHEN and CDR2 is SYDVKM. The CDR3 runs to 13 residues. CDR3 sequence: CASSTQGPIEQYF. The DNA of the CDR3 is TGTGCCAGCAGCACACAGGGTCCGATCGAGCAGTACTTC. The full variable domain, its missing parts supplied by reference TRBV28 and TRBJ2-7, is DVKVTQSSRYLVKRTGEKVFLECVQDMDHENMFWYRQDPGLGLRLIYFSYDVKMKEKGDIPEGYSVSREKKERFSLILESASTNQTSMYLCASSTQGPIEQYFGPGTRLTVT.

V and J are TRBV6-5 and TRBJ1-2, with a possible D match to TRBD1 (5 bases). The germline CDR1 and CDR2 sequences are MNHEY and SVGAGI. With 1 base removed from V and 8 bases from J, the gap between germline ends came to 17 bases. CDR3 length: 15 amino acids. The DNA for the CDR3 is TGTGCCAGCAGTTACTTCTCTGAGGGGCATTGGGGCTACACCTTC. Translating gives CASSYFSEGHWGYTF.

The V and J genes are TRBV5-1 and TRBJ2-1; 10 bases line up with TRBD1. The germline gives CDR1 SGHRS, CDR2 YFSETQ. This CDR3 comprises 17 residues. V gave up 4 bases and J gave up 4 bases; unmatched junction bases: 11. CDR3 amino acids: CASSELAGQGLYNEQFF. CDR3 bases: TGCGCCAGCAGCGAGCTTGCGGGACAGGGGCTATACAATGAGCAGTTCTTC.

The chain employs TRBV6-6 and TRBJ2-7; 8 nucleotides align to TRBD2. Germline V gene sequence: CDR1 MNHNY, CDR2 SVGAGI (reference sequence). This CDR3 comprises 13 residues. J was trimmed by 2 bases and V by 5 bases; bases with no gene match: 2. In DNA form, the CDR3 reads TGTGCCAGCAGTGAGCGGGAGACCTACGAGCAGTACTTC. It yields the protein CASSERETYEQYF.

The gene calls are TRBV13 and TRBJ2-7; TRBD2 matches at 9 bases. The germline gives CDR1 PRHDT, CDR2 FYEKMQ (reference sequence). The junction had 6 bases not matched to a gene; V was cut back by 1 base and J by 2 bases. The CDR3 runs to 16 residues. CDR3 sequence: CASSLEASGDTYEQYF. For the CDR3, the DNA is TGTGCCAGCAGCTTAGAGGCTAGCGGGGACACCTACGAGCAGTACTTC. Drawing the rest from reference TRBV13 and TRBJ2-7, the complete variable domain is AAGVIQSPRHLIKEKRETATLKCYPIPRHDTVYWYQQGPGQDPQFLISFYEKMQSDKGSIPDRFSAQQFSDYHSELNMSSLELGDSALYFCASSLEASGDTYEQYFGPGTRLTVT.

The V gene is TRBV28, the J gene TRBJ2-7; D is possibly TRBD1 (6 bases). The CDR3 length is 14 residues. Germline CDR1 is MDHEN and CDR2 is SYDVKM. V lost 6 bases, J lost 0 bases, and 12 bases lay in between. In nucleotides, the CDR3 is TGTGCCAGCAGACCCACAGGGACCTCCTACGAGCAGTACTTC. Translating it yields CASRPTGTSYEQYF.

The chain links TRBV18 to TRBJ2-1, with 10 bases fitting TRBD1. Germline V gives CDR1 KGHSH, CDR2 LQKENI. J gave up 8 bases and V 1 base, and 5 bases lay outside the gene matches. CDR3 length: 15 residues. The CDR3 region is CASSPQGQGLDEQFF. The CDR3 DNA reads as TGTGCCAGCTCACCACAGGGACAGGGGTTGGATGAGCAGTTCTTC.

This clone came up a few times. The CDR3 loop is CACQLGNYGYTF. DNA for the CDR3: TGTGCCTGTCAACTCGGGAACTATGGCTACACCTTC. The chain couples TRBV28 to TRBJ1-2; no reliable D call. The CDR3 extends over 12 amino acids. V shed 11 bases and J shed 2 bases, with 12 bases lying between them. The germline gives CDR1 MDHEN, CDR2 SYDVKM.

DNA of the CDR3: TGTGCCAGCAGTGATGCGGGGGGGAGCAATCAGCCCCAGCATTTT. This sequence encodes CASSDAGGSNQPQHF. The chain employs TRBV6-1 and TRBJ1-5; possible D gene TRBD1, 5 bases. The ends were cut back, 3 bases at V and 1 base at J, with 10 bases in the middle. In germline, CDR1 is MNHNS, CDR2 SASEGT. The length of the CDR3 is 15 residues.

As regards this clone: This CDR3 is also generated by other DNA sequences in the sample. V is TRBV6-1 and J is TRBJ1-5; D is unclear. The germline V and J ends were trimmed by 6 bases and 1 base, with 7 bases remaining between them. This CDR3 spans 13 amino acids. Germline CDR1 MNHNS, CDR2 SASEGT. This chain's CDR3 is CASRVDSNQPQHF. CDR3 in DNA: TGTGCCAGCAGGGTGGACAGCAATCAGCCCCAGCATTTT.

The V and J genes are TRBV7-6 and TRBJ2-7, with 8 bases matching TRBD1. CDR1 and CDR2 (germline): SGHVS, FNYEAQ. Germline trimming cut 1 base from V and 3 bases from J; bases unmatched to any gene: 5. The length of the CDR3 is 15 residues. The CDR3 coding sequence is TGTGCCAGCAGCTTAGAGTCTGGGACAGGCTACGAGCAGTACTTC. It encodes CASSLESGTGYEQYF. Drawing the rest from reference TRBV7-6 and TRBJ2-7, the complete variable domain is GAGVSQSPRYKVTKRGQDVALRCDPISGHVSLYWYRQALGQGPEFLTYFNYEAQQDKSGLPNDRFSAERPEGSISTLTIQRTEQRDSAMYRCASSLESGTGYEQYFGPGTRLTVT.

The chain carries TRBV6-1 and TRBJ2-3, with 7 bases fitting TRBD1. Trimming cost V 4 bases and J 0 bases; bases outside gene matches: 4. There are 15 residues in the CDR3. Germline V gives CDR1 MNHNS, CDR2 SASEGT. In DNA, the CDR3 is TGTGCCAGCAGTGCGGGACAGATTAGCACAGATACGCAGTATTTT. This codes for CASSAGQISTDTQYF.

V is TRBV29-1 and J is TRBJ2-7, with a possible D match to TRBD1 (6 bases). Germline CDR1 is SQVTM and CDR2 is ANQGSEA. Trimming removed 4 bases at V and 3 bases at J, with 13 bases between. This CDR3 has 13 residues. The CDR3 spells CSVGGQHHYEQYF. DNA of the CDR3: TGCAGCGTTGGAGGACAGCACCACTACGAGCAGTACTTC.

The V and J genes are TRBV5-1 and TRBJ2-3; TRBD1 might be the D (6 bases). CDR3 length equals 16 residues. Trimming pared 0 bases from V and 2 bases from J, leaving 13 bases between. From germline, CDR1 is SGHRS and CDR2 YFSETQ. The CDR3, as DNA: TGCGCCAGCAGCTTGGGGGGACAAAGCATCACAGATACGCAGTATTTT. The encoded protein is CASSLGGQSITDTQYF.

Details on this clone: Other DNA sequences from this sample encode an identical CDR3 as well. The chain joins TRBV29-1 to TRBJ1-3; 7 bases fit TRBD1. Germline-derived CDR1 and CDR2 are SQVTM and ANQGSEA. CDR3 length: 14 amino acids. J gave up 0 bases and V 7 bases, and 6 bases lay outside the gene matches. CDR3 DNA: TGCAGCGCGACCGCAGGGGGCTCTGGAAACACCATATATTTT. Protein product: CSATAGGSGNTIYF.

The V call is TRBV7-2, the J call TRBJ1-2; no clear D gene. Per germline, CDR1 SGHTA and CDR2 FQGNSA. This CDR3 has 14 residues. The V end was cut by 5 bases, the J end by 2 bases, with 12 bases between. CDR3 protein: CASSQSTGNYGYTF. CDR3 nucleotide sequence: TGTGCCAGCAGCCAATCTACTGGGAACTATGGCTACACCTTC.

The V gene is TRBV9, the J gene TRBJ2-5, with TRBD2 matching over 10 bases. Germline V CDR1 and CDR2: SGDLS, YYNGEE. V was clipped by 3 bases and J by 5 bases; unmatched bases: 7. This CDR3 has 15 residues. CDR3 nucleotides: TGTGCCAGCAGCGCACCACTAGCGGGAAAGGAGACCCAGTACTTC. It codes for CASSAPLAGKETQYF.